This is a list of T cell receptor beta chains from one sample in a study of blood T cell repertoires in COVID-19. Sequenced by immunoSEQ multiplex PCR; TCRdb stores in-frame clones only, minus some. In the table there are 250,000 to 350,000 clones, roughly 90% of which are singletons. The sequenced material came from peripheral blood. Receptors originate from a woman aged 25 to 39 with COVID-19, enrolled during active disease. Both conserved end residues are part of each CDR3. The order of the fields is clone size, V gene, J gene, D gene, CDR3 DNA, CDR3 protein. A D gene is named only where the DNA matches it firmly. Clone size is stated in some rows and not others, as once, few, many or a class when expanded.

>.|TRBV9|TRBJ2-7|.
TGTGCCAGCAGCGTAGACCCCGACAGTTCCCCCTACGAGCAGTACTTC
CASSVDPDSSPYEQYF
>.|TRBV5-8|TRBJ1-5|TRBD1
TGTGCCAGCAGCTTGGCAACAGGGGGGTTTAAGCCCCAGCATTTT
CASSLATGGFKPQHF
>.|TRBV4-2|TRBJ2-3|TRBD2
TGTGCCAGCAGCCAAGGAGGCGGGAGGGCCTGGGCAGATACGCAGTATTTT
CASSQGGGRAWADTQYF
>.|TRBV6-6|TRBJ2-7|TRBD2
TGTGCCAGCAGTCCCGGGACTAGCGGGATGATATTGGCGGAGCAGTACTTC
CASSPGTSGMILAEQYF
>.|TRBV7-2|TRBJ2-5|.
TGTGCCAGCAGCGCCGGGAGTAGCAATCCTTCGGAGACCCAGTACTTC
CASSAGSSNPSETQYF
>.|TRBV10-2|TRBJ1-2|.
TGCGCCAGCAGTGGGGTAACAGCCTCTAACTATGGCTACACCTTC
CASSGVTASNYGYTF
>.|TRBV5-5|TRBJ1-5|.
TGTGCCAGCAGCTTGCTCGGGGATAGCAATCAGCCCCAGCATTTT
CASSLLGDSNQPQHF
>.|TRBV29-1|TRBJ2-7|TRBD1
TGCAGCGTCTTCCAGACAGGGGCCAGCGAGCAGTACTTC
CSVFQTGASEQYF
>.|TRBV28|TRBJ2-1|.
TGTGCCAGCAGTCCCCAGCGCTCCTACAATGAGCAGTTCTTC
CASSPQRSYNEQFF
>.|TRBV6-6|TRBJ1-2|.
TGTGCCAGCAGCCAGGGCTCTGGCTACACCTTC
CASSQGSGYTF
>.|TRBV5-1|TRBJ1-1|.
TGCGCCAGCAGCGGGATACAGGGAACGGTTACTGAAGCTTTCTTT
CASSGIQGTVTEAFF
>.|TRBV2|TRBJ2-1|TRBD2
TGTGCCAGCAGTGCCTTATCTGGACTAGCGGGAGTCAATGAGCAGTTCTTC
CASSALSGLAGVNEQFF
>.|TRBV4-3|TRBJ1-2|.
TGCGCCAGCAGCCAGATTCAGGGGTATGGCTACACCTTC
CASSQIQGYGYTF
>few|TRBV9|TRBJ2-7|TRBD2
TGTGCCAGCAGCGTAGTGGGGGGAGGGCCGGTCGAGCAGTACTTC
CASSVVGGGPVEQYF
>.|TRBV9|TRBJ2-3|.
TGTGCCAGCAGCCCCACCACAGGGCTCCCGAATACGCAGTATTTT
CASSPTTGLPNTQYF
>.|TRBV3-1/TRBV3-2|TRBJ2-6|.
TGTGCCAGCACCCAGAGTCACTCTGGGGCCAACGTCCTGACTTTC
CASTQSHSGANVLTF
>.|TRBV28|TRBJ2-5|.
TGTGCCAGCAGTTTGCGGGGAGCGGTAGAGACCCAGTACTTC
CASSLRGAVETQYF
>.|TRBV7-9|TRBJ1-2|TRBD1
TGTGCCAGCAGCTTTGGGGACAGGAACTATGGCTACACCTTC
CASSFGDRNYGYTF
>.|TRBV24-1|TRBJ1-4|.
TGTGCCGCCAGTGTGTTTCAGGGTCCTAATGAAAAACTGTTTTTT
CAASVFQGPNEKLFF
>.|TRBV28|TRBJ1-2|TRBD1
TGTGCCAGCAGTCCCTCCCTACAGGGGAACTATGGCTACACCTTC
CASSPSLQGNYGYTF